This TCR beta chain derives from a study of CD8 T cells in Susac syndrome. V gave up 3 bases and J gave up 10 bases, with 13 bases separating them. Germline-derived CDR1 and CDR2 are MNHNS and SASEGT. The CDR3 totals 14 residues. Random hexamers were used to reverse transcribe the RNA input (about 0.5 to 1 ug). MiXCR was run by TCRdb on the immunoSEQ multiplex PCR reads, yielding one entry per CDR3 protein. The sample consists of some 150,000 distinct CDR3 sequences, over 95% of them appearing once. The clonotype was recovered from a human donor with multiple sclerosis. The material sequenced was CD8+ T cells from PBMCs. The chain couples TRBV6-1 to TRBJ1-6, with D possibly matching TRBD1 (5 bases). This CDR3 reads CASSDKGWGSPLHF. DNA for the CDR3: TGTGCCAGCAGTGATAAGGGGTGGGGGTCACCCCTCCACTTT.